This T cell receptor (beta chain) comes out of a study of CD8 T cells in Susac syndrome. Sequencing of TCR beta drew on CD8+ and CD4+ T cells from blood. The healthy controls were matched to patients by age and sex. Purification of the CD8+ and CD4+ T cells relied on negative isolation, and TEMRA cells underwent FACS enrichment. Roughly 0.45 to 1 ug RNA was reverse transcribed with random hexamers. Amplification of TCR beta CDR3 by immunoSEQ multiplex PCR spanned 54 Vbeta and 13 Jbeta. TCRdb independently ran MiXCR on the immunoSEQ multiplex PCR reads; one entry per CDR3 protein. The sample carries roughly 130,000 distinct CDR3 sequences, 90% to 95% recorded once. The TCR originated in a human donor in good health. Material: CD4+ T cells from PBMCs.

CDR3 amino acids: CAWSSGPQGTEAFF. The DNA of the CDR3 is TGTGCCTGGAGTTCGGGACCCCAGGGCACTGAAGCTTTCTTT. The gene calls are TRBV30 and TRBJ1-1, with a tentative D call TRBD1 (5 bases). V lost 2 bases, J lost 4 bases, and 14 bases lay in between. This CDR3 region has 14 residues. Germline CDR1 reads GTSNPN; CDR2 reads SVGIG (reference sequence).